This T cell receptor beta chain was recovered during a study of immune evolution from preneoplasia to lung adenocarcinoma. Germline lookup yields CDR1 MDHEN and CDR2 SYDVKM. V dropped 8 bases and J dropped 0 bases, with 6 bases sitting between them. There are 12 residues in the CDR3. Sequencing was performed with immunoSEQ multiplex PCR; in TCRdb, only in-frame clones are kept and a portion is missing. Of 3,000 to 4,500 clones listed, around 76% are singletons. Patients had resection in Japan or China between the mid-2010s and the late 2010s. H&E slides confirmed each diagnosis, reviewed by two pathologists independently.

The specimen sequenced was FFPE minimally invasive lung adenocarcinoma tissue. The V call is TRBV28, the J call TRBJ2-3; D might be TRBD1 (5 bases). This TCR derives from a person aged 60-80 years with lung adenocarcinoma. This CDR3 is CASGQSTDTQYF. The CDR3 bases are TGTGCCAGCGGACAAAGCACAGATACGCAGTATTTT.